This is a list of T cell receptor beta chains from one sample in a study of Ad26.COV2.S vaccination and SARS-CoV-2 variants. Measured with immunoSEQ multiplex PCR; TCRdb has only the in-frame clones, and not every one. The table shows some 350,000 clones, with 90% occurring only once. Material: peripheral blood, obtained in a trial of Ad26.COV2.S vaccine versus placebo. The receptors shown here come from a person aged 18-65 years who received the Ad26.COV2.S COVID-19 vaccine or a placebo. Each CDR3 is given with its conserved first and last residue.

TRBJ1-6,TRBV5-1,15,CASSSTQGPNSPLHF
TRBJ1-1,TRBV6-6,14,CASRTLTGNTEAFF
TRBJ1-4,TRBV4-3,17,CASSLWGGQGESEKLFF
TRBJ2-3,TRBV11-3,14,CASRPAGSTDTQYF
TRBJ1-1,TRBV18,14,CASSLGGANTEAFF
TRBJ1-2,TRBV10-3,16,CAIRGVTSIGRYGYTF
TRBJ1-2,TRBV5-1,15,CASSKAPTGDRGYTF
TRBJ1-1,TRBV30,12,CAWSEQGIEAFF
TRBJ2-2,TRBV19,15,CASSIDTRQSGELFF
TRBJ2-1,TRBV6-5,14,CASGTGDFYNEQFF
TRBJ2-5,TRBV2,14,CASKSRTTQETQYF
TRBJ2-3,TRBV11-3,16,CASSLDGTVHTDTQYF